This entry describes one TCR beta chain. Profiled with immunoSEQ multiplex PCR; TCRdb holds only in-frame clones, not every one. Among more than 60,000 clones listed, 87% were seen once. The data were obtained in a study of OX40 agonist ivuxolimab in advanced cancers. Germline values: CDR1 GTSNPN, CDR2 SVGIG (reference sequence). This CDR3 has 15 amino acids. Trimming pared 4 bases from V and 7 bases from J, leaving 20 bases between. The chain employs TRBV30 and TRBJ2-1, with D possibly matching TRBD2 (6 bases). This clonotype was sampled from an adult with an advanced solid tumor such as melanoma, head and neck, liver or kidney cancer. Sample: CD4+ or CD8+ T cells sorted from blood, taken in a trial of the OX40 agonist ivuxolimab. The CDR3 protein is CAWTRRGSLGNEQFF. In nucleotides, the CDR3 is TGTGCCTGGACCCGACGGGGGAGTCTAGGGAATGAGCAGTTCTTC.